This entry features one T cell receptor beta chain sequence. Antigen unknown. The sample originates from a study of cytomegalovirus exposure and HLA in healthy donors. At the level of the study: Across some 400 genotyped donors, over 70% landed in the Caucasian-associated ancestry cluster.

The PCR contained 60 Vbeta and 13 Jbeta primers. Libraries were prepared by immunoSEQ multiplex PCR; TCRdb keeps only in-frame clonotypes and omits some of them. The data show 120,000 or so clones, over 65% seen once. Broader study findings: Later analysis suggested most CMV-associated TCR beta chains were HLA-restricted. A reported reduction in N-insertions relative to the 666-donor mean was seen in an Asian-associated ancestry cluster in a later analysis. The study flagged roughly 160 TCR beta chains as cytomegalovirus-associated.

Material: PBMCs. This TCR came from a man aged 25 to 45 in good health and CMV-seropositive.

CDR3: CASSYRGSGGYEQYF. As DNA, the CDR3 is TGTGCCAGCAGCTACCGCGGCAGCGGGGGTTACGAGCAGTACTTC. The V call is TRBV13, the J call TRBJ2-7, with 8 bases matching TRBD2. Germline V CDR1 and CDR2: PRHDT, FYEKMQ (reference sequence). The V segment lost 4 bases and the J segment 4 bases; nucleotides outside the gene matches: 9. This CDR3 comprises 15 residues.